This T cell receptor beta chain was profiled in a study of cytomegalovirus exposure and HLA in healthy donors. This clone was observed a single time. Primers included in the PCR were 60 Vbeta and 13 Jbeta primers. Here immunoSEQ multiplex PCR was the method, and the copy in TCRdb shows in-frame clones only, minus some. Here the sample spans about 160,000 clones, around 82% being singletons. The source is a man aged 50-60 years in good health and CMV-seropositive. The sample comprised PBMCs.

The CDR3 protein is CASSQDLGRVNEQYF. The CDR3 bases are TGTGCCAGCAGCCAAGATCTCGGGAGGGTCAACGAGCAGTACTTC. J is TRBJ2-7 and V is TRBV4-2, with 8 bases lining up with TRBD2. Germline V lookup: CDR1 LGHNA, CDR2 YNFKEQ. The J segment lost 5 bases and the V segment lost 0 bases, leaving 6 bases of the junction unmatched. The length of the CDR3 is 15 residues.